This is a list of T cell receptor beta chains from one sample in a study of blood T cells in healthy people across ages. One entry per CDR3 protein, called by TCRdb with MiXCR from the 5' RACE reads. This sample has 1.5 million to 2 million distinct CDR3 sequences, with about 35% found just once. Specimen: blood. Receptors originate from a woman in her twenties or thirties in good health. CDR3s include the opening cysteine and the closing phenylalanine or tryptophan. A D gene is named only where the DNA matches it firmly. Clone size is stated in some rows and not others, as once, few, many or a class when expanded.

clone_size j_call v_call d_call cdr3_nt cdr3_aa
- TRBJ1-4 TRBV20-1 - TGCAGTGCGTGGGGAACTAATGAAAAACTGTTTTTT CSAWGTNEKLFF
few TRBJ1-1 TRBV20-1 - TGCAGTGCTAGGGAACGCACCGGGGGGGACACTGAAGCTTTCTTT CSARERTGGDTEAFF
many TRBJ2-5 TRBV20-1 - TGCAGTGCTAGAGTGGATCCCTCCCGGGAGACCCAGTACTTC CSARVDPSRETQYF
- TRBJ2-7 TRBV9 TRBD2 TGTGCCAGCAGCGTAGAGCCCCCAGCGGGAGACGAGCAGTACTTC CASSVEPPAGDEQYF
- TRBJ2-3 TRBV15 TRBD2 TGTGCCACCAGCCCCCTCCAGGGACTAGGTATATCAGATACGCAGTATTTT CATSPLQGLGISDTQYF
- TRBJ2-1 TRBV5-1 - TGCGCCAGCAGCTTGGAACCGCTACCGTACAATGAGCAGTTCTTC CASSLEPLPYNEQFF
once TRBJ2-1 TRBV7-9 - TGTGCCAGCAGCACCCTAGTGGGGGATGGGCAGTTCTTC CASSTLVGDGQFF
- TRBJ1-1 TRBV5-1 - TGCGCCAGCAGTCGACTTGCCGGCACTGAAGCTTTCTTT CASSRLAGTEAFF
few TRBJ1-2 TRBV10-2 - TGCGCCAGCAGTGAGTCCATGATACAGGGAAACTATGGCTACACCTTC CASSESMIQGNYGYTF
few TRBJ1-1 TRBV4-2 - TGTGCCAGCAGCCAAGTTGGTCAAACGGGGACTGAAGCTTTCTTT CASSQVGQTGTEAFF
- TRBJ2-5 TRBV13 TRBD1 TGTGCCAGCAGCTCTGGACAGGGGGCGCTTGAGGAGACCCAGTACTTC CASSSGQGALEETQYF
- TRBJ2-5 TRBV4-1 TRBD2 TGCGCCAGCAGCCAAGATCGGGGCGGGGGGGTTGAGACCCAGTACTTC CASSQDRGGGVETQYF
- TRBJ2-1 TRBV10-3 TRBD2 TGTGCCATCCGAACGGGACTAGCGGGGGGGAGCTCCTACAATGAGCAGTTCTTC CAIRTGLAGGSSYNEQFF
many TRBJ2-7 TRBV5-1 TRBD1 TGCGCCAGCAGCTTTACCGGGACAGGAGAGACCTACGAGCAGTACTTC CASSFTGTGETYEQYF
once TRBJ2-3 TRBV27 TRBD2 TGTGCCAGCAGTTTTAGCGGGGACCCCACAGATACGCGGTATTTT CASSFSGDPTDTRYF
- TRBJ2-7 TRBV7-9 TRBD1 TGTGCCAGCAGCTCCCGGACAGGGTACGCCTACGAGCAGTACTTC CASSSRTGYAYEQYF
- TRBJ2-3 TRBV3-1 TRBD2 TGTGCCAGCAGCCCATCAGCGGGAAGAGCAGATACGCAGTATTTT CASSPSAGRADTQYF
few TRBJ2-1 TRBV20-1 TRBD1 TGCAGTGCTAAAGCCGGGACAGGGGATGACAATGAGCAGTTCTTC CSAKAGTGDDNEQFF
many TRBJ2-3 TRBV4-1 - TGCGCCAGCAGCTCGGGTACGCAGTATTTT CASSSGTQYF
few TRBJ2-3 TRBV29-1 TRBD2 TGCAGCGTGGGACTAGCGGGTCTCTCGGATACGCAGTATTTT CSVGLAGLSDTQYF
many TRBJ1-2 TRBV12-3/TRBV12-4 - TGTGCCAGCAGTCACCGGGATAACTATGGCTACACCTTC CASSHRDNYGYTF
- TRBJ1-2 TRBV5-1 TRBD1 TGCGCCAAGACCCGGGACAGCCTACCGGCTAACTATGGCTACACCTTC CAKTRDSLPANYGYTF
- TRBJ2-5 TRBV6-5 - TGTGCCAGCAGTTACGAGGCGGGGGAGACCCAGTACTTC CASSYEAGETQYF
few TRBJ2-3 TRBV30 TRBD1 TGTGCCTGGAGTGTCCAGGGGGCGGGAAGGGGCACAGATACGCAGTATTTT CAWSVQGAGRGTDTQYF
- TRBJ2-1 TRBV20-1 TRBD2 TGCAGTGCTAGAGCGAGCGGGATCACAGATACGCAGTTCTTC CSARASGITDTQFF
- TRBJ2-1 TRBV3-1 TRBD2 TGTGCCAGCAGCCAAGATACCAGACTAGCGGGGTTGAATGAGCAGTTCTTC CASSQDTRLAGLNEQFF
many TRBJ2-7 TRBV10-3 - TGTGCCACCACCACGGGGTACGAGCAGTACTTC CATTTGYEQYF